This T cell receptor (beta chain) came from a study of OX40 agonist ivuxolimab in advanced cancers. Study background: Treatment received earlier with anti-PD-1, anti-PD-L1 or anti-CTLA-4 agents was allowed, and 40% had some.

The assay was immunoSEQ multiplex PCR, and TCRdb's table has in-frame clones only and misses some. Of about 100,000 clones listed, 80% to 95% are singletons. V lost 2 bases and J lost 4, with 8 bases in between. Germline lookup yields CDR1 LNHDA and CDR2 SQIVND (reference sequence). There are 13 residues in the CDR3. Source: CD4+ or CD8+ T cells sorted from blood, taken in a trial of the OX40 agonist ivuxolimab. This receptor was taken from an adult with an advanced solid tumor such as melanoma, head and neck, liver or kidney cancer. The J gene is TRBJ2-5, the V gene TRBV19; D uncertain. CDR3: CASSILGSETQYF. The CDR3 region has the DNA TGTGCCAGTAGTATACTAGGGTCAGAGACCCAGTACTTC.